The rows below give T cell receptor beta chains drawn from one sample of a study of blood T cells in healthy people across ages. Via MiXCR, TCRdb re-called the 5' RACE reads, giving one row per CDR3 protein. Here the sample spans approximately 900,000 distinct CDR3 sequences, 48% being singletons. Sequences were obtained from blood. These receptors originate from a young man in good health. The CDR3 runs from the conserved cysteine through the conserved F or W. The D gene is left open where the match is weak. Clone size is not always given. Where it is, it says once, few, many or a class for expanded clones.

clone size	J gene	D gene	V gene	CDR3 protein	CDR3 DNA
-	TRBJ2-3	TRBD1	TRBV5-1	CASSLSGTGGSTDTQYF	TGCGCCAGCAGCTTGTCCGGGACAGGGGGAAGCACAGATACGCAGTATTTT
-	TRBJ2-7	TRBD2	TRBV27	CASSSSGNSYEQYF	TGTGCCAGCAGTTCTAGCGGAAATTCCTACGAGCAGTACTTC
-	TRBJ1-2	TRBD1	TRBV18	CASSPPVNRGHGYTF	TGTGCCAGCTCACCACCGGTTAACAGGGGGCACGGCTACACCTTC
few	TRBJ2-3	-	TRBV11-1	CASSYPSDSSTDTQYF	TGTGCCAGCAGCTACCCCTCGGACTCCTCCACAGATACGCAGTATTTT
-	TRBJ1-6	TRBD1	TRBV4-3	CASSQQTGGNSPLHF	TGCGCCAGCAGCCAGCAGACAGGGGGGAATTCACCCCTCCACTTT
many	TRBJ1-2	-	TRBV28	CASSLSVGGQKANYGYTF	TGTGCCAGCAGTTTATCGGTCGGAGGACAAAAAGCTAACTATGGCTACACCTTC
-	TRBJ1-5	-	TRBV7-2	CASTPGLRQPQHF	TGTGCCAGCACCCCAGGTCTTAGACAGCCCCAGCATTTT
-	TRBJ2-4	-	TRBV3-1	CASSRLSENIQYF	TGTGCCAGCAGCCGCCTTTCCGAAAACATTCAGTACTTC
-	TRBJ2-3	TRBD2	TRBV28	CASTPGLAGGSDTQYF	TGTGCCAGCACCCCTGGACTAGCGGGGGGATCTGACACGCAGTATTTT
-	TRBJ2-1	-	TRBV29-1	CSVERGRATYNEQFF	TGCAGCGTTGAAAGGGGCAGGGCCACCTACAATGAGCAGTTCTTC
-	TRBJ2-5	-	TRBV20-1	CSVALRQQETQYF	TGCAGTGTTGCCCTTAGACAACAAGAGACCCAGTACTTC
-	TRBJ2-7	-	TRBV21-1	CASGKVTGMTYEQYF	TGTGCCAGCGGCAAGGTCACAGGGATGACCTACGAGCAGTACTTC
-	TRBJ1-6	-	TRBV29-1	CSVRDGVDYNSPLHF	TGCAGCGTCCGGGACGGGGTGGATTATAATTCACCCCTCCACTTT
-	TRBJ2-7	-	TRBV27	CASSSIRRVSYEQYF	TGTGCCAGCAGTTCTATTCGCAGGGTTTCCTACGAGCAGTACTTC
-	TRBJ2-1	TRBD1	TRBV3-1	CASSQVWTGPLNEQFF	TGTGCCAGCAGCCAAGTATGGACAGGGCCCCTCAATGAGCAGTTCTTC
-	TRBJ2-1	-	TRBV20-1	CSVEGAPQNNEQFF	TGCAGTGTGGAAGGGGCCCCTCAAAACAATGAGCAGTTCTTC
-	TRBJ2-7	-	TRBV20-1	CSAEPDTNSYEQYF	TGCAGTGCGGAACCTGACACCAACTCCTACGAGCAGTACTTC
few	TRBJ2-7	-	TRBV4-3	CASSQDPLDGRSYEQYF	TGCGCCAGCAGCCAAGATCCGCTCGATGGCCGCTCCTACGAGCAGTACTTC
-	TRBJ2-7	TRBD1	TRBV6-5	CASGQGAWEQYF	TGTGCCAGCGGTCAGGGGGCCTGGGAGCAGTACTTC
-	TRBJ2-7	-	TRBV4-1	CASSQGSSSYEQYF	TGCGCCAGCAGCCAAGGGTCCTCTTCCTACGAGCAGTACTTC
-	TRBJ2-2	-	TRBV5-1	CASSLVRREDTGELFF	TGCGCCAGCAGCTTGGTCCGCAGGGAGGACACCGGGGAGCTGTTTTTT
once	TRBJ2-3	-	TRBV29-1	CSVPLTDTRYF	TGCAGCGTGCCCCTTACAGATACGCGGTATTTT
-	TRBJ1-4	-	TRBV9	CASSRQGRGANEKLFF	TGTGCCAGCAGCCGCCAGGGCCGAGGGGCTAATGAAAAACTGTTTTTT
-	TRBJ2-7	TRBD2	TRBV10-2	CASSVTSGDLYYEQYF	TGCGCCAGCAGTGTGACTAGCGGGGACCTGTACTACGAGCAGTACTTC
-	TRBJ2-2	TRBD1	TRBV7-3	CASSLKVGGQYTGELFF	TGTGCCAGCAGCTTAAAGGTTGGGGGACAGTACACCGGGGAGCTGTTTTTT
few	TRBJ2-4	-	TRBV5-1	CASSYAGYF	TGCGCCAGCAGCTACGCTGGGTACTTC
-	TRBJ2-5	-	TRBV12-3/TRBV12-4	CASSSTPTFGEETQYF	TGTGCCAGCAGCTCGACCCCCACCTTCGGGGAAGAGACCCAGTACTTC
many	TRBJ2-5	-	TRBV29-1	CSVVGRKETQYF	TGCAGCGTTGTAGGGCGAAAAGAGACCCAGTACTTC
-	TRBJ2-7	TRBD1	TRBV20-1	CSATNRQGAYEQYF	TGCAGTGCTACAAACAGACAGGGGGCTTACGAGCAGTACTTC
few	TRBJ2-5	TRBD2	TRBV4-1	CASSPLEGLAETQYF	TGCGCCAGCAGCCCGCTCGAGGGACTAGCAGAGACCCAGTACTTC
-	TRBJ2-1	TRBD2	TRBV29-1	CSVDNLLAGEQEQFF	TGCAGCGTTGATAATCTGCTAGCGGGAGAACAAGAGCAGTTCTTC
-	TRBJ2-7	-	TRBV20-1	CSARDPGLARGEQYF	TGCAGTGCTAGAGATCCCGGGCTAGCCCGAGGCGAGCAGTACTTC
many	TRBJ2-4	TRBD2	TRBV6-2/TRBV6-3	CASSFIATSGRLNIQYF	TGTGCCAGCAGTTTTATAGCGACTAGCGGGAGACTAAACATTCAGTACTTC
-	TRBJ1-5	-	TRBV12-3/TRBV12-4	CASSYDGRTQHF	TGTGCCAGCAGTTACGACGGTCGGACCCAGCATTTT
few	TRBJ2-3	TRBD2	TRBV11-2	CASTLLAGGRSTDTQYF	TGTGCCAGCACCCTACTAGCGGGGGGACGATCCACAGATACGCAGTATTTT
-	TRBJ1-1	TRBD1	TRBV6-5	CASSYDRGLTEAFF	TGTGCCAGCAGTTACGACAGGGGGCTGACTGAAGCTTTCTTT
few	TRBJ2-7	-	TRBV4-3	CASSQGGQPSPYEQYF	TGCGCCAGCAGCCAAGGCGGCCAGCCGAGTCCCTACGAGCAGTACTTC
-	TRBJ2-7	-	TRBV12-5	CAILGSSYEQYF	TGTGCTATTCTTGGGAGCTCCTACGAGCAGTACTTC
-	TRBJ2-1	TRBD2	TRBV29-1	CSVEKRWSGGANEQFF	TGCAGCGTTGAAAAACGGTGGAGCGGGGGGGCGAATGAGCAGTTCTTC
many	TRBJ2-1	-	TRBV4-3	CASSQEDTGYNEQFF	TGCGCCAGCAGCCAAGAGGACACGGGCTACAATGAGCAGTTCTTC
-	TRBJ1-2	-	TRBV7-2	CASSLDSALYTF	TGTGCCAGTAGCTTAGATTCAGCGCTCTACACCTTC
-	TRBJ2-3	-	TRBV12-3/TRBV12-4	CASSFYGTSTDTQYF	TGTGCCAGCAGTTTTTACGGGACTAGCACAGATACGCAGTATTTT
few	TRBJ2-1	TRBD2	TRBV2	CASSGGGSYNEQFF	TGTGCCAGCAGTGGGGGGGGCTCCTACAATGAGCAGTTCTTC
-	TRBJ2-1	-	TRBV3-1	CASSRDSSMREQFF	TGTGCCAGCAGCCGGGACTCTTCTATGCGTGAGCAGTTCTTC
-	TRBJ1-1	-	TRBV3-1	CASSQDRRLNTEAFF	TGTGCCAGCAGCCAAGATCGGCGATTGAACACTGAAGCTTTCTTT
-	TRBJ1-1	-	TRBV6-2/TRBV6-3	CASSPVGNTEAFF	TGTGCCAGCAGCCCTGTGGGGAACACTGAAGCTTTCTTT
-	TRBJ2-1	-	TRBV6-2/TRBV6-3	CASSYISEGHEQFF	TGTGCCAGCAGTTACATCTCAGAAGGGCATGAGCAGTTCTTC
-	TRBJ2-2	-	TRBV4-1	CASSSHRARTGGLFF	TGCGCCAGCAGCTCTCATCGGGCCCGGACCGGGGGGCTGTTTTTT
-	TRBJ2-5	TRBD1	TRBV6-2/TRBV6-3	CASSYGRGQQETQYF	TGTGCCAGCAGTTACGGCCGGGGACAGCAAGAGACCCAGTACTTC